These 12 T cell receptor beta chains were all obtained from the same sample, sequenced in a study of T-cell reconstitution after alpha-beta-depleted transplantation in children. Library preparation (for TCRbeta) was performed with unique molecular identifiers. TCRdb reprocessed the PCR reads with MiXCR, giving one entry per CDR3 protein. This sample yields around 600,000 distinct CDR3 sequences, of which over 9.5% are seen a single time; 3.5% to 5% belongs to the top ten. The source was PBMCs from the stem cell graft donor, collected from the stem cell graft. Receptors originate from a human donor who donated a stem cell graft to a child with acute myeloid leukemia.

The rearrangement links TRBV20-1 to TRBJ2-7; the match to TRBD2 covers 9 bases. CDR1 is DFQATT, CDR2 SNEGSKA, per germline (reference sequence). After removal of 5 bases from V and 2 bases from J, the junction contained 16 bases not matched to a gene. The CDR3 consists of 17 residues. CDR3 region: CSAPERRAGGDPYEQYF. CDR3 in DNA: TGCAGTGCTCCCGAGCGGCGAGCGGGAGGTGATCCCTACGAGCAGTACTTC.

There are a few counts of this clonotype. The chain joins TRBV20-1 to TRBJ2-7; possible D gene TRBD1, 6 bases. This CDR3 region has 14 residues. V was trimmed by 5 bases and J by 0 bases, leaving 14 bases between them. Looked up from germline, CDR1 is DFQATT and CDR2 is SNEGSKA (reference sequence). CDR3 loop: CSAGGHISSYEQYF. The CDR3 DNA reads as TGCAGTGCTGGGGGACACATCAGCTCCTACGAGCAGTACTTC.

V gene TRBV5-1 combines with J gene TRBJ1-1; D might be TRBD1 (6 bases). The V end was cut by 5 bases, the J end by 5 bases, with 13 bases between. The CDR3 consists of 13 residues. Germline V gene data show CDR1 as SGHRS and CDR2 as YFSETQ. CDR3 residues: CASRQGGGTEAFF. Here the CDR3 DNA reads TGCGCCAGCAGACAAGGAGGGGGAACTGAAGCTTTCTTT.

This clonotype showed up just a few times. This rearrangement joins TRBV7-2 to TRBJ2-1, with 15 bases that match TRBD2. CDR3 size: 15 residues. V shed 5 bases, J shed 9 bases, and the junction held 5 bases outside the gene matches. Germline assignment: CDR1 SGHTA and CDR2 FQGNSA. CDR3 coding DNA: TGTGCCAGCAGCACTCAGGGACTAGCGGGGGGTGAGCAGTTCTTC. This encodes CASSTQGLAGGEQFF.

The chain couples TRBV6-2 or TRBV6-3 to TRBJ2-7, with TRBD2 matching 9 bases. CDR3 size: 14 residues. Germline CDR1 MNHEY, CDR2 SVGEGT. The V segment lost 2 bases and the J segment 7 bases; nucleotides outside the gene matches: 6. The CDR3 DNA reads TGTGCCAGCAGTTACGTTACGCGGGAGGGTGAGCAGTACTTC. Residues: CASSYVTREGEQYF.

DNA of the CDR3: TGTGCCAGCAGTCAACAGGGAGGGGCTCAGCCCCAGCATTTT. Translating gives CASSQQGGAQPQHF. This chain connects TRBV6-2 or TRBV6-3 to TRBJ1-5; a weak D match, TRBD1 (6 bases). The ends were cut back, 5 bases at V and 6 bases at J, with 14 bases in the middle. Looked up from germline, CDR1 is MNHEY and CDR2 is SVGEGT. This CDR3 region has 14 residues.

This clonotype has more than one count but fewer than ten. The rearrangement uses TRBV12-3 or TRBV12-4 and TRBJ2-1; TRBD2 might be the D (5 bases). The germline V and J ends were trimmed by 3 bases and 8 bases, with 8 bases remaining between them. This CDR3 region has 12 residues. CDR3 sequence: CASSFTGYEQFF. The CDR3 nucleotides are TGTGCCAGCAGTTTTACGGGGTATGAGCAGTTCTTC.

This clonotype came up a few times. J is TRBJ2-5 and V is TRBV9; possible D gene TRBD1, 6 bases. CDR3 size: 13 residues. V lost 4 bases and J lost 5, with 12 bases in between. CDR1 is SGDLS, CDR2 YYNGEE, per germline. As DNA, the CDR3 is TGTGCCAGCAGCTTACAGGGTTCCGAGACCCAGTACTTC. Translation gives CASSLQGSETQYF.

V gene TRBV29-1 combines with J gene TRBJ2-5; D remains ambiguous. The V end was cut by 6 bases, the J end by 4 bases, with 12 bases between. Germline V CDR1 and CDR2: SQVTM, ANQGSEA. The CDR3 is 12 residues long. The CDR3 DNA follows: TGCAGCGTGGCCCCTCAGATAGAGACCCAGTACTTC. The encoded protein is CSVAPQIETQYF.

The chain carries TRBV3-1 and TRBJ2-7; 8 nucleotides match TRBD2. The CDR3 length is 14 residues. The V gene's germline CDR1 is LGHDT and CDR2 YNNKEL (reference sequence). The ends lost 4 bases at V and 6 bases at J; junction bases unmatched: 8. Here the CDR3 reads CASSPQAGVGEQYF. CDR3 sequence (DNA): TGTGCCAGCAGCCCCCAAGCGGGAGTTGGCGAGCAGTACTTC.

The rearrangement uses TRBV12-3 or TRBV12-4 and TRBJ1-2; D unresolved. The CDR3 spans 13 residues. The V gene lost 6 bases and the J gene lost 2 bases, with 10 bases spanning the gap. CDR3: CASRAHKNYGYTF. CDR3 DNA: TGTGCCAGCAGGGCTCATAAAAACTATGGCTACACCTTC.

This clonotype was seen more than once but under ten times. The CDR3 region is CASRPLVALWETQYF. The CDR3, as DNA: TGTGCCAGCAGACCCCTGGTAGCGCTCTGGGAGACCCAGTACTTC. The chain joins TRBV7-9 to TRBJ2-5, with D possibly matching TRBD2 (5 bases). The germline gives CDR1 SEHNR, CDR2 FQNEAQ (reference sequence). The V and J ends lost 6 bases and 5 bases respectively, with 19 bases between them. The CDR3 is 15 residues long. Complete variable domain (other parts from reference TRBV7-9 and TRBJ2-5): DTGVSQNPRHKITKRGQNVTFRCDPISEHNRLYWYRQTLGQGPEFLTYFQNEAQLEKSRLLSDRFSAERPKGSFSTLEIQRTEQGDSAMYLCASRPLVALWETQYFGPGTRLLVL.